These 8 T cell receptor beta chains originate from one sample sequenced in a study of shared clonotypes between healthy human individuals. TCRdb keeps only in-frame clones here, not all; method: immunoSEQ multiplex PCR. The repertoire includes over a million clones, 96% of them detected once, and approximately 1.1% sits in the top ten. The sample was naive CD4+ T cells sorted from blood. Subset given: CD45RA+ positively selected. The receptors here all came from a man younger than 40 in good health.

The DNA of the CDR3 is TGTGCCAGCAGTTTAAGCAGCGCCCCGTTGTCTGAAGCTTTCTTT. It specifies CASSLSSAPLSEAFF. This chain uses TRBV28 with TRBJ1-1; no clear D gene. Germline CDR1 reads MDHEN; CDR2 reads SYDVKM. Trimming stripped 2 bases from V and 6 bases from J, with 16 bases between. The length of the CDR3 is 15 residues. Full variable domain (missing parts from reference TRBV28 and TRBJ1-1): DVKVTQSSRYLVKRTGEKVFLECVQDMDHENMFWYRQDPGLGLRLIYFSYDVKMKEKGDIPEGYSVSREKKERFSLILESASTNQTSMYLCASSLSSAPLSEAFFGQGTRLTVV.

The chain employs TRBV18 and TRBJ1-5; TRBD1 might be the D (5 bases). The V end was cut by 3 bases, the J end by 1 base, with 13 bases between. The CDR3 sequence is 16 residues long. The germline V gene has CDR1 KGHSH and CDR2 LQKENI. CDR3 loop: CASSPLGGESNQPQHF. The CDR3 DNA follows: TGTGCCAGCTCACCCCTGGGGGGGGAGAGCAATCAGCCCCAGCATTTT.

V gene TRBV28 combines with J gene TRBJ2-2; D might be TRBD1 (6 bases). This CDR3 spans 18 amino acids. Germline V gene lookup returns CDR1 MDHEN and CDR2 SYDVKM. V shed 8 bases and J shed 1 base, with 23 bases lying between them. This CDR3 reads CASGVQEGAGVNTGELFF. CDR3 coding DNA: TGTGCCAGCGGGGTACAGGAAGGGGCAGGGGTGAACACCGGGGAGCTGTTTTTT.

The chain combines TRBV7-7 with TRBJ2-2; D is uncertain. The CDR3 has 14 residues. Germline values: CDR1 SSHAT, CDR2 FNYEAQ (reference sequence). Trimming stripped 2 bases from V and 0 bases from J, with 4 bases between. CDR3 DNA: TGTGCCAGCAGCTTAACGGCGAACACCGGGGAGCTGTTTTTT. Residues: CASSLTANTGELFF.

This clone has just one count. This chain connects TRBV5-1 to TRBJ2-5, with D unresolved. The CDR3 spans 14 residues. V dropped 0 bases and J dropped 2 bases, with 8 bases sitting between them. The germline CDR1 and CDR2 sequences are SGHRS and YFSETQ. CDR3 coding DNA: TGCGCCAGCAGCTTGGAGGAGATTCAAGAGACCCAGTACTTC. This translates into CASSLEEIQETQYF. The full variable domain, with the rest looked up from reference TRBV5-1 and TRBJ2-5, is KAGVTQTPRYLIKTRGQQVTLSCSPISGHRSVSWYQQTPGQGLQFLFEYFSETQRNKGNFPGRFSGRQFSNSRSEMNVSTLELGDSALYLCASSLEEIQETQYFGPGTRLLVL.

J is TRBJ1-1 and V is TRBV11-2; no definite D call. CDR1 SGHAT and CDR2 FQNNGV come from the germline V gene. V was cut by 5 bases and J by 4 bases, with 14 bases left in between. The CDR3 extends over 14 amino acids. CDR3 residues: CASSVLRWGTEAFF. DNA for the CDR3: TGTGCCAGCAGCGTACTCAGGTGGGGCACTGAAGCTTTCTTT. Supplemented by reference TRBV11-2 and TRBJ1-1, the full variable domain reads EAGVAQSPRYKIIEKRQSVAFWCNPISGHATLYWYQQILGQGPKLLIQFQNNGVVDDSQLPKDRFSAERLKGVDSTLKIQPAKLEDSAVYLCASSVLRWGTEAFFGQGTRLTVV.

The gene calls are TRBV9 and TRBJ2-1, with D maybe TRBD1 (6 bases). Germline loops: CDR1 SGDLS, CDR2 YYNGEE. V lost 2 bases, J lost 5 bases, and 8 bases lay in between. The CDR3 runs 13 residues. In DNA form, the CDR3 reads TGTGCCAGCAGCGTGCGACAGGACAATGAGCAGTTCTTC. It yields the protein CASSVRQDNEQFF.

The chain is built from TRBV5-1 and TRBJ2-5; possibly TRBD2 for D (6 bases). The V and J ends lost 4 bases and 4 bases respectively, with 11 bases between them. Germline CDR1 SGHRS, CDR2 YFSETQ. The CDR3 is 13 amino acids. CDR3: CASSQGAGETQYF. CDR3 sequence (DNA): TGCGCCAGCAGCCAGGGAGCGGGAGAGACCCAGTACTTC.